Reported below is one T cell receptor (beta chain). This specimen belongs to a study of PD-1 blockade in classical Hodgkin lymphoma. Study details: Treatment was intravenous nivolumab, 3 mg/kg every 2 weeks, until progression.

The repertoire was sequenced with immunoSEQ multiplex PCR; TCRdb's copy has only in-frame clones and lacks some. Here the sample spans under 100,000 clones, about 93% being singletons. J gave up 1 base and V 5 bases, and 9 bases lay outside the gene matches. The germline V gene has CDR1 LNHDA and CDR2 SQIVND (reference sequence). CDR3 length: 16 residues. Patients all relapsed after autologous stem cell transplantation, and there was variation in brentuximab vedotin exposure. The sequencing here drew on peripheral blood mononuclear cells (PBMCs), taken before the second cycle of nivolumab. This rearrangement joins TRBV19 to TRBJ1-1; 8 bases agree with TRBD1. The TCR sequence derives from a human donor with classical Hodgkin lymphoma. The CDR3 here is CASSPRDRYGNTEAFF. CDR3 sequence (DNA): TGTGCCAGTAGTCCTAGGGACAGGTATGGGAACACTGAAGCTTTCTTT.